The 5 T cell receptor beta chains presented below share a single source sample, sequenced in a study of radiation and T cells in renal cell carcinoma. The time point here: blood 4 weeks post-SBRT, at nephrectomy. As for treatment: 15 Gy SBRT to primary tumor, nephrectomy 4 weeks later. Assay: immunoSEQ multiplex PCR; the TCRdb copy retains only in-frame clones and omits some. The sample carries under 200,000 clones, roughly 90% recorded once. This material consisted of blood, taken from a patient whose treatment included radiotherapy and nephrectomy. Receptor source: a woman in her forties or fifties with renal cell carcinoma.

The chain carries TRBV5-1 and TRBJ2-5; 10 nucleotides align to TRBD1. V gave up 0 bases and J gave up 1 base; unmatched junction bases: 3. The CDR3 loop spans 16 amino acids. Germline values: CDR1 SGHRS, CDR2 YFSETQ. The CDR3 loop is CASSLAGTGVQETQYF. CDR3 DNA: TGCGCCAGCAGCTTGGCCGGGACAGGGGTCCAAGAGACCCAGTACTTC.

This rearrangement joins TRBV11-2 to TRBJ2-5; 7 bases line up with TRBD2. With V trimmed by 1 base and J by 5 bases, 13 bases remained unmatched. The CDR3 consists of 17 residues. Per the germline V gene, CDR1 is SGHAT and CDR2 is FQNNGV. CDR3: CASSLVGPSGPGETQYF. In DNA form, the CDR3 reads TGTGCCAGCAGCTTAGTTGGGCCTAGCGGACCAGGGGAGACCCAGTACTTC.

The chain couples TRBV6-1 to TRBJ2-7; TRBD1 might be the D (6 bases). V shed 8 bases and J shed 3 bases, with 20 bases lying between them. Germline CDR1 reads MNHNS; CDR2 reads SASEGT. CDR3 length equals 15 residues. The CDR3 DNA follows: TGTGCCAGCGCCCCTGAGGGGGTAGGCGTCTACGAGCAGTACTTC. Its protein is CASAPEGVGVYEQYF.

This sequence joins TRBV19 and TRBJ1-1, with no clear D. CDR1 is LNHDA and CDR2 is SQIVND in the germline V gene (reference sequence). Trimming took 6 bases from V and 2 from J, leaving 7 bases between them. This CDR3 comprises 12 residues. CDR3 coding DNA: TGTGCCAGTAGCCGTGCAAACACTGAAGCTTTCTTT. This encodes CASSRANTEAFF. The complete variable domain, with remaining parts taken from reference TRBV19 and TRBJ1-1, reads DGGITQSPKYLFRKEGQNVTLSCEQNLNHDAMYWYRQDPGQGLRLIYYSQIVNDFQKGDIAEGYSVSREKKESFPLTVTSAQKNPTAFYLCASSRANTEAFFGQGTRLTVV.

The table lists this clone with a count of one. CDR3 region: CASSEEGTYGYTF. CDR3 in DNA: TGTGCCAGCAGTGAGGAGGGGACCTATGGCTACACCTTC. The chain carries TRBV6-4 and TRBJ1-2; tentative D call: TRBD1 (5 bases). V shed 3 bases and J shed 4 bases, with 9 bases lying between them. Germline V gene data show CDR1 as MRHNA and CDR2 as SNTAGT. The CDR3 runs 13 residues.